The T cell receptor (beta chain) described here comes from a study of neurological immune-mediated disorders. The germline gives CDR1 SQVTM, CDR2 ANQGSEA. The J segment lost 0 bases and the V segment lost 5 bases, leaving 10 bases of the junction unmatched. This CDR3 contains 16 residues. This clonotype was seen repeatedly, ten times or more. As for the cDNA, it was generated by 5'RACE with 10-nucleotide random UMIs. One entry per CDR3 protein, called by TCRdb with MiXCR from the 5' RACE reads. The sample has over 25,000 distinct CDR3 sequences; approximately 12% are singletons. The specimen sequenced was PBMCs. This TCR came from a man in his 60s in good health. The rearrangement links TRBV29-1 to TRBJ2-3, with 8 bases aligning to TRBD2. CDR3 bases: TGCAGCGTTCTAGGTTCGGGGGGGATTAGCACAGATACGCAGTATTTT. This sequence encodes CSVLGSGGISTDTQYF.